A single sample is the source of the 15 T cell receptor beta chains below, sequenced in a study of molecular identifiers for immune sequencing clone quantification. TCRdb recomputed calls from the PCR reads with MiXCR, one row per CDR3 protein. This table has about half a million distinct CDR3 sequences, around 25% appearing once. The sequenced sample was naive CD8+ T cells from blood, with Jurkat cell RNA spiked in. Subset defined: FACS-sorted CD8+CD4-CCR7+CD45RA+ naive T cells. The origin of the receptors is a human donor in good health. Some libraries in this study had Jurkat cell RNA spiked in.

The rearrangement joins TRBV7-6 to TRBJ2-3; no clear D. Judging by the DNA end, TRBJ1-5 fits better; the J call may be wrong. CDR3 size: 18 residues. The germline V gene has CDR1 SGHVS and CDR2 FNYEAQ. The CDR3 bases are TGTGCCAGCAGCACACTTCTCGGACTAGCGGGAGGCACAGATACGCAGCATTTT. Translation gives CASSTLLGLAGGTDTQHF.

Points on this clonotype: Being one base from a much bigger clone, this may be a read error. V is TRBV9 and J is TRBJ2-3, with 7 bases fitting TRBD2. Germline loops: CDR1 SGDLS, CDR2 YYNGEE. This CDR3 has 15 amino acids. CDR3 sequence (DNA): TGTGCCAGCAGCGTAGGACTAGCCGACACAGATACGCACTATTTT. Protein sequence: CASSVGLADTDTHYF.

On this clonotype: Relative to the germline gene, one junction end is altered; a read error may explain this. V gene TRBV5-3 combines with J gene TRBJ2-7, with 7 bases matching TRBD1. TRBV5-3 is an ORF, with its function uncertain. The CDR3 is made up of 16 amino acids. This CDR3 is CASSLGQSGLVYEQYF. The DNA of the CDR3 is TGTGCCAGCAGCTTGGGACAGTCAGGCCTAGTCTACGAGCAGTACTTC.

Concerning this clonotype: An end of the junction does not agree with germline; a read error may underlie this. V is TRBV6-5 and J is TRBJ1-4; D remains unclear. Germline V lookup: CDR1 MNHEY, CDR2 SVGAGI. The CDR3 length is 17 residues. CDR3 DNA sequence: TGTGCTAGCAGTTACTCGAGTGGGGTCGCAGCTAATGAAAAACTGTTTTTT. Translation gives CASSYSSGVAANEKLFF.

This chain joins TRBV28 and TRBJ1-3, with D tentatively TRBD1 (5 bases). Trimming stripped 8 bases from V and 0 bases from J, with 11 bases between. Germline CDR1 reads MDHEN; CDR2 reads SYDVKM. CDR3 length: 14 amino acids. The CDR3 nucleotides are TGTGCCAGCGCGGGACGGACCTCTGGAAACACCATATATTTT. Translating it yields CASAGRTSGNTIYF.

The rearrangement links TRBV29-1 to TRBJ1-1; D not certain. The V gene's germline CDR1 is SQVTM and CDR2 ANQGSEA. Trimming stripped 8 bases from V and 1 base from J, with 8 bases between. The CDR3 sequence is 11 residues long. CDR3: CSIVANTEAFF. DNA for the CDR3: TGCAGCATTGTGGCGAACACTGAAGCTTTCTTT.

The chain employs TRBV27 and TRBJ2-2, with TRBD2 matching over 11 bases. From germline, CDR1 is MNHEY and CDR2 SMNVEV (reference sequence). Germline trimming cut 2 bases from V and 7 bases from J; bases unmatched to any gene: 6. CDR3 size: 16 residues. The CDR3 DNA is TGTGCCAGCAGTTTAAATCTAGCGGGAGGAATCGGGGAGCTGTTTTTT. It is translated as CASSLNLAGGIGELFF.

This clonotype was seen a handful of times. The DNA of the CDR3 is TGTGCCAGCAGCTTCTCCGGGCCGAGCCACTACGAGCAGTACTTC. Amino acids: CASSFSGPSHYEQYF. The chain recombines TRBV7-2 with TRBJ2-7; no firm D call. The V end was cut by 3 bases, the J end by 3 bases, with 15 bases between. The CDR3 length is 15 residues. Germline CDR1 reads SGHTA; CDR2 reads FQGNSA.

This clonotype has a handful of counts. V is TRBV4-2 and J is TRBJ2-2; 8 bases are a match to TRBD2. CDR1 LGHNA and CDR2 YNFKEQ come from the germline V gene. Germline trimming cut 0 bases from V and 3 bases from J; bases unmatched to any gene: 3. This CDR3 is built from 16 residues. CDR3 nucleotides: TGTGCCAGCAGCCAAGATCACGGGAGGGACACCGGGGAGCTGTTTTTT. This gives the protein CASSQDHGRDTGELFF.

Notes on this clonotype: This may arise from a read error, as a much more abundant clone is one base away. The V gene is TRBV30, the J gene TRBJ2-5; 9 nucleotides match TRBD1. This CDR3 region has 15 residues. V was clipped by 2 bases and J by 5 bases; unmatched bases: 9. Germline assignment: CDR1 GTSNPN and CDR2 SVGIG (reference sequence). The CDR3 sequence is CAWSQERTGVETQYF. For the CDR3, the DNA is TGTGCCTGGAGTCAAGAACGGACAGGGGTGGAGACCCAGTACTTC. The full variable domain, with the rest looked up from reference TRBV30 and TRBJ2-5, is SQTIHQWPATLVQPVGSPLSLECTVEGTSNPNLYWYRQAAGRGLQLLFYSVGIGQISSEVPQNLSASRPQDRQFILSSKKLLLSDSGFYLCAWSQERTGVETQYFGPGTRLLVL.

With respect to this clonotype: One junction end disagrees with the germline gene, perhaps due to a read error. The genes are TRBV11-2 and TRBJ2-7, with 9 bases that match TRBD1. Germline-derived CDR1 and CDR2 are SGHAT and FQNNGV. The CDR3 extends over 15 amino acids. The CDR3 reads CASSTPGQGSSEQYF. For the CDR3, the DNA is TGTGCCAGCAGCACTCCGGGACAGGGCTCCTCCGAGCAGTACTTC.

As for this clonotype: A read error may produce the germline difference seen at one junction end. The CDR3 region is CSARDLLKRELTDF. CDR3 nucleotide sequence: TGCAGTGCTAGAGACCTCCTAAAGCGGGAGCTGACTGATTTT. The chain is built from TRBV20-1 and TRBJ2-3; the match to TRBD2 covers 8 bases. The CDR3 length is 14 residues. Germline CDR1 and CDR2: DFQATT and SNEGSKA (reference sequence).

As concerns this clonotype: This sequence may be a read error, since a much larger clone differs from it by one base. The CDR3 region has the DNA TGTGCCAGCAGTGAACCCACGATAGCAGAGAAGTTCTTC. This gives the protein CASSEPTIAEKFF. V is TRBV6-1 and J is TRBJ2-1; D unresolved. Germline V gene sequence: CDR1 MNHNS, CDR2 SASEGT. This CDR3 spans 13 amino acids. V dropped 2 bases and J dropped 14 bases, with 16 bases sitting between them.

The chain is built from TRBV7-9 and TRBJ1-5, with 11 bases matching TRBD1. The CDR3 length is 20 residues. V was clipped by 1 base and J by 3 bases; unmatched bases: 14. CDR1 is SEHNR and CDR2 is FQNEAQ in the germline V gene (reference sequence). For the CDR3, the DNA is TGTGCCAGCAGCTTAGTAAAGGACAGGGGGCGTTCTGGCCTCAATCAGCCCCAGCATTTT. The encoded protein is CASSLVKDRGRSGLNQPQHF.

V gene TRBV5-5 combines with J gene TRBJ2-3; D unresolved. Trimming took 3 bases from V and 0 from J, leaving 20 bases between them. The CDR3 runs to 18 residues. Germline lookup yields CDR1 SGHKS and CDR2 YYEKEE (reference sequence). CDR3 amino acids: CASSSTASWLSSTDTQYF. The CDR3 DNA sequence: TGTGCCAGCAGCTCGACTGCGAGCTGGCTCTCAAGCACAGATACGCAGTATTTT. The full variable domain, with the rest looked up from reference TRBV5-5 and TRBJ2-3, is DAGVTQSPTHLIKTRGQQVTLRCSPISGHKSVSWYQQVLGQGPQFIFQYYEKEERGRGNFPDRFSARQFPNYSSELNVNALLLGDSALYLCASSSTASWLSSTDTQYFGPGTRLTVL.